This record covers a single TCR beta chain. Some clones are missing from TCRdb's copy, which holds only in-frame ones; the method was immunoSEQ multiplex PCR. In the table there are roughly 110,000 clones, around 93% of which are singletons. This entry is derived from a study of T cell changes during pregnancy in multiple sclerosis. The CDR3 spans 12 residues. Germline V gives CDR1 SGHVS, CDR2 FQNEAQ. V lost 2 bases to trimming and J lost 3 bases, with 5 bases between them. The gene calls are TRBV7-8 and TRBJ2-7; D is unresolved. This TCR derives from a female donor in good health, enrolled as a control in a pregnancy study. The sample here was peripheral blood, taken in the third trimester of pregnancy. The CDR3 loop is CASSLIVYEQYF. The CDR3 DNA reads TGTGCCAGCAGCTTAATCGTCTACGAGCAGTACTTC.